The 16 T cell receptor beta chains below all came from one sample that was sequenced in a study of cytomegalovirus exposure and HLA in healthy donors. A multiplex PCR was run with 60 Vbeta primers and 13 Jbeta primers. Only in-frame clones appear in the TCRdb table, and some are missing; sequencing was by immunoSEQ multiplex PCR. The profile covers around 200,000 clones, with under 85% appearing a single time and 1.5% to 2% taken by the ten largest. Sequences were obtained from PBMCs. The receptor set was obtained from a man in his fifties in good health and CMV-seronegative.

V and J are TRBV4-1 and TRBJ2-7, with 8 bases lining up with TRBD1. CDR1 is MGHRA, CDR2 YSYEKL, per germline. Trimming removed 3 bases from V and 3 bases from J; junction bases left unmatched: 7. The length of the CDR3 is 15 residues. In nucleotides, the CDR3 is TGCGCCAGCAGCCAGGGGACAGGTTCGCACTACGAGCAGTACTTC. This codes for CASSQGTGSHYEQYF.

J is TRBJ2-7 and V is TRBV7-9, with D possibly TRBD2 on 6 matching bases. This CDR3 contains 13 residues. V lost 6 bases, J lost 9 bases, and 18 bases lay in between. Germline-derived CDR1 and CDR2 are SEHNR and FQNEAQ (reference sequence). The CDR3 region has the DNA TGTGCCAGCAGATCAGGGAGACTAGTCGGGCAGTACTTC. Its protein is CASRSGRLVGQYF.

This chain uses TRBV14 with TRBJ2-7; tentative D call: TRBD1 (6 bases). The CDR3 sequence is 13 residues long. The V end lost 2 bases, the J end lost 8 bases, and 13 bases lay between the germline ends. Germline assignment: CDR1 SGHDN and CDR2 FVKESK. CDR3 region: CASSQTTGPKQYF. In DNA, the CDR3 is TGTGCCAGCAGCCAAACGACAGGCCCCAAGCAGTACTTC.

The V and J genes are TRBV5-1 and TRBJ1-2, with 7 positions matching TRBD1. V lost 4 bases, J lost 5 bases, and 14 bases stayed unmatched. The CDR3 contains 16 residues. Germline-derived CDR1 and CDR2 are SGHRS and YFSETQ. The CDR3 loop is CASSTNSPGTVYGYTF. The CDR3 DNA reads as TGCGCCAGCAGCACCAACTCACCCGGGACAGTTTATGGCTACACCTTC. Together with reference TRBV5-1 and TRBJ1-2, the CDR3 gives the full variable domain: KAGVTQTPRYLIKTRGQQVTLSCSPISGHRSVSWYQQTPGQGLQFLFEYFSETQRNKGNFPGRFSGRQFSNSRSEMNVSTLELGDSALYLCASSTNSPGTVYGYTFGSGTRLTVV.

The genes are TRBV7-8 and TRBJ2-3, with D possibly matching TRBD2 (6 bases). V lost 5 bases and J lost 4, with 19 bases in between. The germline V gene encodes CDR1 SGHVS and CDR2 FQNEAQ. The CDR3 spans 16 residues. CDR3 sequence: CASSHRLVRSSDTQYF. CDR3 bases: TGTGCCAGCAGCCACAGACTAGTGAGAAGCTCAGATACGCAGTATTTT.

This chain uses TRBV9 with TRBJ2-4; 10 nucleotides match TRBD1. Germline V gives CDR1 SGDLS, CDR2 YYNGEE. J was trimmed by 7 bases and V by 4 bases; bases with no gene match: 8. The CDR3 covers 15 residues. The CDR3 sequence is CASSQTGGKPNIQYF. The DNA for the CDR3 is TGTGCCAGCAGCCAGACAGGGGGCAAACCCAACATTCAGTACTTC.

This clone was seen a few times. The chain carries TRBV4-2 and TRBJ2-1; D is possibly TRBD2 (5 bases). The V end lost 0 bases, the J end lost 8 bases, and 11 bases lay between the germline ends. The CDR3 runs to 14 residues. Germline loops: CDR1 LGHNA, CDR2 YNFKEQ. The CDR3 nucleotides are TGTGCCAGCAGCCAAGATCAACCAGCGGATGAGCAGTTCTTC. It is translated as CASSQDQPADEQFF.

This clone was detected a few times. The chain combines TRBV4-2 with TRBJ1-2; no clear D. CDR1 LGHNA and CDR2 YNFKEQ come from the germline V gene. This CDR3 is 14 amino acids long. The germline V and J ends were trimmed by 0 bases and 3 bases, with 8 bases remaining between them. The CDR3 bases are TGTGCCAGCAGCCAAGAACGGCTAGACTATGGCTACACCTTC. Encoded protein: CASSQERLDYGYTF.

The rearrangement joins TRBV7-2 to TRBJ1-5; TRBD1 is a possible D gene (5 bases). V was cut by 6 bases and J by 5 bases, with 11 bases left in between. The V gene's germline CDR1 is SGHTA and CDR2 FQGNSA. The CDR3 length is 13 residues. CDR3 protein: CASRGRKDQPQHF. Written as DNA, the CDR3 is TGTGCCAGCAGGGGGCGAAAGGATCAGCCCCAGCATTTT. Variable domain in full (rest from reference TRBV7-2 and TRBJ1-5): GAGVSQSPSNKVTEKGKDVELRCDPISGHTALYWYRQSLGQGLEFLIYFQGNSAPDKSGLPSDRFSAERTGGSVSTLTIQRTQQEDSAVYLCASRGRKDQPQHFGDGTRLSIL.

A single count supports this clone. The chain uses TRBV4-2 and TRBJ2-3; D gene unclear. The CDR3 is made up of 15 amino acids. V was cut by 0 bases and J by 3 bases, with 10 bases left in between. Germline CDR1 and CDR2: LGHNA and YNFKEQ. For the CDR3, the DNA is TGTGCCAGCAGCCAAGATTACGGCGGAACAGATACGCAGTATTTT. Residues: CASSQDYGGTDTQYF.

In this sample, this clone turned up once. The chain has TRBV27 and TRBJ1-1, with 7 bases fitting TRBD1. Trimming at V came to 4 bases and at J to 4 bases, leaving 9 bases not matched to a gene. This CDR3 spans 15 amino acids. Germline V gives CDR1 MNHEY, CDR2 SMNVEV (reference sequence). The CDR3, as DNA: TGTGCCAGCAGTTATAGGGGGCGAGGGGCCACTGAAGCTTTCTTT. Encoded protein: CASSYRGRGATEAFF.

This sequence joins TRBV7-8 and TRBJ1-2; 12 bases line up with TRBD1. This CDR3 comprises 17 residues. CDR1 is SGHVS and CDR2 is FQNEAQ in the germline V gene. V shed 1 base, J shed 5 bases, and the junction held 8 bases outside the gene matches. CDR3 region: CASSLGGTGGGNYGYTF. CDR3 coding DNA: TGTGCCAGCAGCTTAGGGGGGACAGGGGGCGGTAATTATGGCTACACCTTC.

Remarks on this clone: The junction and the germline gene differ at one end; a read error may be behind it. This chain connects TRBV10-2 to TRBJ2-5; 7 bases fit TRBD2. Germline V gene sequence: CDR1 WSHSY, CDR2 SAAADI. This CDR3 contains 15 residues. The CDR3 bases are TGCGCCAGCAGTAAGTCGGGGGGACGCCAAGAGACCCAGTACTTC. Translating it yields CASSKSGGRQETQYF.

The V and J genes are TRBV21-1 and TRBJ1-1; the D segment call TRBD1 is taken from the table without a DNA check. TRBV21-1 is a pseudogene. The CDR3 runs to 15 residues. The CDR3 DNA sequence: TGTGCCAGCATTTACAGGGGGCTATGGGGCACTGAAGCTTTCTTT. Translating it yields CASIYRGLWGTEAFF.

The V and J genes are TRBV11-2 and TRBJ2-7, with D possibly matching TRBD2 (5 bases). This CDR3 region has 13 residues. Trimming took 4 bases from V and 6 from J, leaving 13 bases between them. The germline V gene encodes CDR1 SGHAT and CDR2 FQNNGV. CDR3 sequence (DNA): TGTGCCAGCAGCTACCAGCGGACCGCCGAGCAGTACTTC. This encodes CASSYQRTAEQYF. Using reference TRBV11-2 and TRBJ2-7 for the parts outside the CDR3, the full variable domain is EAGVAQSPRYKIIEKRQSVAFWCNPISGHATLYWYQQILGQGPKLLIQFQNNGVVDDSQLPKDRFSAERLKGVDSTLKIQPAKLEDSAVYLCASSYQRTAEQYFGPGTRLTVT.

The chain is built from TRBV5-4 and TRBJ1-2, with D possibly being TRBD1 (5 bases). The CDR3 extends over 14 amino acids. The germline V gene encodes CDR1 SGHNT and CDR2 YYREEE (reference sequence). The germline V and J ends were trimmed by 4 bases and 0 bases, with 10 bases remaining between them. CDR3 coding DNA: TGTGCCAGCAGCGCTGGGGGGTCTAACTATGGCTACACCTTC. Its translation is CASSAGGSNYGYTF.